This T cell receptor (beta chain) emerged from a study of T cell responses to AZD1222 COVID-19 vaccine. The wider study: Analysis merged second doses at about 4 or about 12 weeks.

Assay: immunoSEQ multiplex PCR; the TCRdb copy retains only in-frame clones and omits some. Here the sample spans roughly 140,000 clones, 88% being singletons. With regard to this clone: The antigen is undetermined.

Study results and limitations: Scientists sampled the repertoires only once the peak T cell response had passed. Recipients of AZD1222 seropositive at baseline numbered only 5 or 6. The study found vaccine-associated CD4 TCRs spanning spike, dominant at 160-218 and 743-854.

The CDR3 covers 15 residues. Trimming left V 7 bases short and J 1 base short, with 17 bases between. CDR1 and CDR2 from the germline V gene are SGHRS and YFSETQ. The chain has TRBV5-1 and TRBJ1-1; D is possibly TRBD1 (6 bases). This TCR was recovered from an adult in good health. Sequences were derived from peripheral blood, sampled on day 0 of AZD1222 vaccination. Here the CDR3 reads CASVPGGQSNTEAFF. The CDR3, as DNA: TGCGCCAGCGTACCGGGGGGGCAGTCGAACACTGAAGCTTTCTTT.